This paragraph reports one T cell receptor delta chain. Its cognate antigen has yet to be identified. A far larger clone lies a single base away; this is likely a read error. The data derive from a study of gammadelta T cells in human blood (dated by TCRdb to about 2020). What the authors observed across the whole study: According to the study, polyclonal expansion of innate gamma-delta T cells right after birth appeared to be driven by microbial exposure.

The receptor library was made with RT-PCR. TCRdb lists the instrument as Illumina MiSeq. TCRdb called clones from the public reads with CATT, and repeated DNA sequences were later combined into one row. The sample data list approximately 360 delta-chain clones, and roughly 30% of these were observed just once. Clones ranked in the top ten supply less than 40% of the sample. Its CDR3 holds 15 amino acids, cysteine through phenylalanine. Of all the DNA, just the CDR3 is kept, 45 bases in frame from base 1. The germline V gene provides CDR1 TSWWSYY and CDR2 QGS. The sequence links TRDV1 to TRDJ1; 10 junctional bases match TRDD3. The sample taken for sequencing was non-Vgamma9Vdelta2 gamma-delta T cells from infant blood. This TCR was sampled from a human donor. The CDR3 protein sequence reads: CSVPWLGDMTDKLIF. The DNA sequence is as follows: TGCTCGGTTCCCTGGCTGGGGGATATGACCGATAAACTCATCTTT.